The entry that follows covers one T cell receptor (beta chain) sequence. The data belong to a study of blood T cell repertoires in COVID-19. Study-wide context: Acute-phase and convalescent COVID-19 samples originated in the United States, Italy and Spain.

Germline V gene lookup returns CDR1 SGHRS and CDR2 YFSETQ. The CDR3 sequence is 13 residues long. Trimming left V 0 bases short and J 6 bases short, with 10 bases between. Which cohort a participant joined came from the clinical history participants gave. Symptom resolution, clearance, or two negative PCRs marked the recovered donors of Cohort 3. Clones were read by immunoSEQ multiplex PCR, and TCRdb kept only the in-frame ones, dropping some. The sample includes around 300,000 clones, roughly 90% seen only once; the top ten take about 1.7%. The chain combines TRBV5-1 with TRBJ2-7; D not certain. The specimen was PBMCs or T cells enriched from blood (not recorded which). The origin of this receptor is a middle-aged woman who had recovered from COVID-19. Written as DNA, the CDR3 is TGCGCCAGCAGCTTGGAACAAGTTGGCGAGCAGTACTTC. This translates into CASSLEQVGEQYF.